Detailed here is one T cell receptor beta chain. Its antigen remains unidentified. Libraries were prepared by immunoSEQ multiplex PCR; TCRdb keeps only in-frame clonotypes and omits some of them. In the table there are about 130,000 clones, about 90% of which are singletons. The CDR3 has 15 amino acids. V lost 2 bases, J lost 2 bases, and 13 bases lay in between. Germline V gives CDR1 LNHDA, CDR2 SQIVND (reference sequence). The sample belongs to a study of OX40 agonist ivuxolimab in advanced cancers. On the study more broadly: Partial responses occurred in three patients (one hepatocellular carcinoma, two cutaneous melanoma). Overall study findings and caveats: Undetermined was the antigen specificity of the expanded peripheral T cells.

The receptor comes from an adult with an advanced solid tumor such as melanoma, head and neck, liver or kidney cancer. This sample comprised CD4+ or CD8+ T cells sorted from blood, obtained in a trial of the OX40 agonist ivuxolimab. The chain uses TRBV19 and TRBJ2-7; tentative D call: TRBD1 (6 bases). CDR3 bases: TGTGCCAGTAGTATATCCCTGACAGGCACCTACGAGCAGTACTTC. It encodes CASSISLTGTYEQYF.